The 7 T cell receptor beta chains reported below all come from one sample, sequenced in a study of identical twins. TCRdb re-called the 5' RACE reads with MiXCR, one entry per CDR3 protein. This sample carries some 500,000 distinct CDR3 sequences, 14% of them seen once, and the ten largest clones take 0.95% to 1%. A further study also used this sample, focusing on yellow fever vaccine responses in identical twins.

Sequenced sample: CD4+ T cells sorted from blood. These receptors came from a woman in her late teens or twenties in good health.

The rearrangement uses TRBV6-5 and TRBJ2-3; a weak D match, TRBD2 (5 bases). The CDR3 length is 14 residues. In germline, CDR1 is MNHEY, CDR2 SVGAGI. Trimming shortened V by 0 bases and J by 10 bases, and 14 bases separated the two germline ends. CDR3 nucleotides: TGTGCCAGCAGTTACTCATACGGGGTGGTCTCGCAGTATTTT. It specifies CASSYSYGVVSQYF.

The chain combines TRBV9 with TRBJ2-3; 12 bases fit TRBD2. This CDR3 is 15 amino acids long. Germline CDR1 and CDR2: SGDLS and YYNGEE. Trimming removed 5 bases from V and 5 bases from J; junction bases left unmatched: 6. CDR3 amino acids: CASSVTSGSLDTQYF. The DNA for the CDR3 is TGTGCCAGCAGTGTGACTAGCGGGAGTTTAGATACGCAGTATTTT.

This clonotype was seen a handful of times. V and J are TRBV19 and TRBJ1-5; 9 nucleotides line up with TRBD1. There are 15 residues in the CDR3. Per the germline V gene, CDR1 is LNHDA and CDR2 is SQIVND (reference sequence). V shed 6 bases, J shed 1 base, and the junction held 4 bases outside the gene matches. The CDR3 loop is CASSNRGRSNQPQHF. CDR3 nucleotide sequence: TGTGCCAGTAGCAACAGGGGGCGAAGCAATCAGCCCCAGCATTTT.

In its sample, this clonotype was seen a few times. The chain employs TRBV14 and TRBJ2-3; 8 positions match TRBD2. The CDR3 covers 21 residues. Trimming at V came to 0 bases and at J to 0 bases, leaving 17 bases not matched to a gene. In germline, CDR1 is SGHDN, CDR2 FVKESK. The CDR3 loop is CASSQDRDSGEILTSTDTQYF. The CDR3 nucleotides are TGTGCCAGCAGCCAAGATCGTGATAGCGGGGAAATCCTCACTAGCACAGATACGCAGTATTTT. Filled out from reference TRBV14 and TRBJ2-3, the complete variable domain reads EAGVTQFPSHSVIEKGQTVTLRCDPISGHDNLYWYRRVMGKEIKFLLHFVKESKQDESGMPNNRFLAERTGGTYSTLKVQPAELEDSGVYFCASSQDRDSGEILTSTDTQYFGPGTRLTVL.

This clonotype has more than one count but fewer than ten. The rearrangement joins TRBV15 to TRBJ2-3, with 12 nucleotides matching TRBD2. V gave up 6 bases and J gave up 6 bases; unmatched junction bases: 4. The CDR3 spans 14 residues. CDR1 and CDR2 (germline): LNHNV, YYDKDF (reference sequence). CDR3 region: CATRGLAGRDTQYF. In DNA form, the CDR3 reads TGTGCCACCAGAGGACTAGCGGGGCGGGATACGCAGTATTTT.

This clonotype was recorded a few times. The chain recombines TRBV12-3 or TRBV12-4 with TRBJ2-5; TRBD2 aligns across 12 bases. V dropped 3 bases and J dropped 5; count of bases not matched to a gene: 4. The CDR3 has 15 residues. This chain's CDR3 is CASSFASGRGETQYF. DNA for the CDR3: TGTGCCAGCAGTTTCGCTAGCGGGAGGGGGGAGACCCAGTACTTC.

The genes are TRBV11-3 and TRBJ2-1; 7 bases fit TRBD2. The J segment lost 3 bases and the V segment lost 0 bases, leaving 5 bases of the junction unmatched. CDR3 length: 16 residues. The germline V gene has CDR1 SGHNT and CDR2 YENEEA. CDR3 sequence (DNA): TGTGCCAGCAGCTTAGATCGGGCGGGGGTCTACAATGAGCAGTTCTTC. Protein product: CASSLDRAGVYNEQFF.